This entry lists 10 T cell receptor beta chains sequenced from one sample in a study of T cell repertoires in cytomegalovirus infection. TCRdb reprocessed the reads via MiXCR and lists one record per CDR3 protein. Here the sample spans around 800,000 distinct CDR3 sequences, 30% to 35% being singletons. No antigen is known for these receptors. The source material was cultured CD8+ T cells from PBMCs, sampled from culture after CMV antigen stimulation. These receptor sequences come from a human donor in good health (CMV status not recorded). Some clones in this sample may be carry-over from other donors' samples.

This clonotype was counted only a few times. CDR3 bases: TGTGCCAGCAGCTTGGACTCGACGGGGCAGCCCCAGCATTTT. It specifies CASSLDSTGQPQHF. The chain couples TRBV7-8 to TRBJ1-5; D not certain. From germline, CDR1 is SGHVS and CDR2 FQNEAQ. The CDR3 loop spans 14 amino acids. Trimming pared 3 bases from V and 7 bases from J, leaving 13 bases between.

Written as DNA, the CDR3 is TGTGCCAGCAGCTCCGTAATATTCCCGGGACGGCACTACAATGAGCAGTTCTTC. Protein sequence: CASSSVIFPGRHYNEQFF. The genes are TRBV5-5 and TRBJ2-1; D is perhaps TRBD1 or TRBD2 (5 bases each). Germline loops: CDR1 SGHKS, CDR2 YYEKEE (reference sequence). The CDR3 extends over 18 amino acids. V was pared by 3 bases and J by 3 bases, with 22 bases between.

This chain uses TRBV24-1 with TRBJ1-2; 8 nucleotides line up with TRBD1. Germline V gene data show CDR1 as KGHDR and CDR2 as SFDVKD. V trimming: 3 bases; J trimming: 3 bases; junction bases outside the gene matches: 2. CDR3 length: 14 amino acids. The DNA of the CDR3 is TGTGCCACCAGTGATAACAGGGGGGACTATGGCTACACCTTC. Encoded protein: CATSDNRGDYGYTF.

The chain recombines TRBV10-2 with TRBJ2-1, with D possibly being TRBD1 (6 bases). Trimming left V 0 bases short and J 8 bases short, with 17 bases between. CDR3 length equals 16 residues. Germline V gene data show CDR1 as WSHSY and CDR2 as SAAADI. This CDR3 is CASSESMDSVLDEQFF. Here the CDR3 DNA reads TGCGCCAGCAGTGAGTCGATGGACAGTGTGCTGGATGAGCAGTTCTTC.

This clonotype showed up just a few times. This chain uses TRBV6-8 with TRBJ2-7; 8 bases line up with TRBD2. V trimming: 2 bases; J trimming: 6 bases; junction bases outside the gene matches: 6. Per germline, CDR1 MNHGY and CDR2 SAAAGT. This CDR3 is built from 14 residues. CDR3 nucleotide sequence: TGTGCCAGCAGTTACGCCCGGGGGGGAGGCGAGCAGTACGTC. Translating gives CASSYARGGGEQYV.

Ten or more counts support this clonotype. The chain couples TRBV12-5 to TRBJ1-1, with 10 positions matching TRBD1. The germline V gene has CDR1 LGHNT and CDR2 FRNRAP. J was trimmed by 1 base and V by 3 bases; bases with no gene match: 5. The CDR3 extends over 16 amino acids. The CDR3 sequence is CASGFGTGETNTEAFF. The CDR3 coding sequence is TGTGCTAGTGGTTTCGGGACAGGGGAAACGAACACTGAAGCTTTCTTT. Full variable domain (outside the CDR3, taken from reference TRBV12-5 and TRBJ1-1): DARVTQTPRHKVTEMGQEVTMRCQPILGHNTVFWYRQTMMQGLELLAYFRNRAPLDDSGMPKDRFSAEMPDATLATLKIQPSEPRDSAVYFCASGFGTGETNTEAFFGQGTRLTVV.

The chain has TRBV6-2 or TRBV6-3 and TRBJ2-7; tentative D call: TRBD1 (7 bases). This CDR3 has 14 amino acids. The germline V gene has CDR1 MNHEY and CDR2 SVGEGT. DNA of the CDR3: TGTGCCAGCAGGCGGGACAGCGACTCCTCCGAGCAGTACGTC. This codes for CASRRDSDSSEQYV.

This clonotype was observed at least ten times. CDR3 bases: TGTGCCAGCAGCTTAGCCAGATACAATGAGCAGTTCTTC. Its translation is CASSLARYNEQFF. This rearrangement joins TRBV7-6 to TRBJ2-1; D remains ambiguous. Per the germline V gene, CDR1 is SGHVS and CDR2 is FNYEAQ. Trimming took 0 bases from V and 4 from J, leaving 4 bases between them. The CDR3 has 13 residues.

The chain carries TRBV2 and TRBJ2-2; TRBD1 might be the D (6 bases). Germline V gene data show CDR1 as SNHLY and CDR2 as FYNNEI. This CDR3 contains 13 residues. Trimming removed 9 bases from V and 2 bases from J, with 10 bases in between. The CDR3 DNA follows: TGTGCCAGGGACAGCCTTAACACCGGGGAGCTGTTTTTT. It is translated as CARDSLNTGELFF.

The chain joins TRBV6-1 to TRBJ2-2; a possible D gene is TRBD2 (6 bases). This CDR3 is 16 amino acids long. V was trimmed by 5 bases and J by 1 base, leaving 14 bases between them. Germline CDR1 reads MNHNS; CDR2 reads SASEGT. The CDR3 sequence: CASSTYTGGNTGELFF. The CDR3 nucleotides read TGTGCCAGCAGTACCTACACCGGGGGGAACACCGGGGAGCTGTTTTTT.